The clone carrying this T cell receptor beta chain has more than one count but fewer than ten. The target antigen is unknown. These data originate in a study of response to subunit inactivated influenza vaccine. This CDR3 contains 17 residues. Germline V lookup: CDR1 LNHNV, CDR2 YYDKDF (reference sequence). The trim removed 1 base at V and 0 bases at J, leaving 7 bases unmatched. Study-wide findings and caveats: New T cells are recruited in small numbers by each seasonal influenza vaccination, according to the authors' suggestion.

MiXCR, applied by TCRdb to the RT-PCR reads, yields one record per CDR3 protein. The sample consists of approximately 530,000 distinct CDR3 sequences, around 13% of them appearing once. The clonotype comes from a man aged 45-65 years who received an inactivated influenza vaccine. The sequencing used PBMCs from blood, collected about 40 days after vaccination. The rearrangement uses TRBV15 and TRBJ1-1; 8 nucleotides agree with TRBD1. In DNA form, the CDR3 reads TGTGCCACCAGCAGAGGAGTCAGGGGGCTCCTGAACACTGAAGCTTTCTTT. Translation gives CATSRGVRGLLNTEAFF.